The 22 T cell receptor beta chains presented below share a single source sample, sequenced in a study of blood T cell repertoires in COVID-19. Some clones are missing from TCRdb's copy, which holds only in-frame ones; the method was immunoSEQ multiplex PCR. Of about 140,000 clones in the sample, less than 90% are singletons; the top ten hold under 5.5%. The specimen was PBMCs or T cells enriched from blood (not recorded which). These receptor sequences come from a man aged 40-49 years with acute COVID-19.

This rearrangement joins TRBV4-1 to TRBJ1-3; D is unclear. CDR1 and CDR2 from the germline V gene are MGHRA and YSYEKL. This CDR3 region has 17 residues. V lost 0 bases, J lost 0 bases, and 12 bases lay in between. CDR3 nucleotide sequence: TGCGCCAGCAGCCAAGATCTCGGCGGGCTCTCTGGAAACACCATATATTTT. Amino acids: CASSQDLGGLSGNTIYF.

The rearrangement links TRBV19 to TRBJ1-2; D perhaps matches TRBD1 (5 bases). Germline lookup yields CDR1 LNHDA and CDR2 SQIVND (reference sequence). The CDR3 covers 14 residues. V was trimmed by 7 bases and J by 4 bases, leaving 16 bases between them. The CDR3 sequence: CASTKAGLGYGYTF. CDR3 sequence (DNA): TGTGCCAGTACCAAGGCGGGGCTCGGCTATGGCTACACCTTC. The entire variable domain, with the rest obtained from reference TRBV19 and TRBJ1-2, is as follows: DGGITQSPKYLFRKEGQNVTLSCEQNLNHDAMYWYRQDPGQGLRLIYYSQIVNDFQKGDIAEGYSVSREKKESFPLTVTSAQKNPTAFYLCASTKAGLGYGYTFGSGTRLTVV.

CDR3 DNA sequence: TGTGCCAGCAGTACCAGACAGGGGGGAAAGCAGCCCCAGCATTTT. This encodes CASSTRQGGKQPQHF. The chain has TRBV6-2 or TRBV6-3 and TRBJ1-5; TRBD1 aligns across 9 bases. The CDR3 sequence is 15 residues long. Trimming cost V 5 bases and J 7 bases; bases outside gene matches: 9. Germline V gives CDR1 MNHEY, CDR2 SVGEGT.

The chain employs TRBV6-5 and TRBJ2-3; the D is unclear. Germline CDR1 is MNHEY and CDR2 is SVGAGI. This CDR3 comprises 15 residues. Trimming removed 6 bases at V and 3 bases at J, with 16 bases between. CDR3 protein: CASSLMGLVTDTQYF. The CDR3 DNA reads as TGTGCCAGCAGCCTTATGGGCCTGGTAACAGATACGCAGTATTTT.

In the case of this clone: One end of the junction fails to match germline, which may point to a read error. V and J are TRBV5-1 and TRBJ1-2, with 11 bases matching TRBD1. The CDR3 is made up of 15 amino acids. Germline assignment: CDR1 SGHRS and CDR2 YFSETQ. The CDR3: CASRLGTGGGYGYTF. CDR3 in DNA: TGCGCCAGCCGCTTGGGGACAGGGGGAGGCTATGGCTACACCTTC.

The rearrangement links TRBV6-2 or TRBV6-3 to TRBJ1-4; D is undetermined. The CDR3 consists of 14 residues. V dropped 5 bases and J dropped 1 base, with 8 bases sitting between them. CDR1 MNHEY and CDR2 SVGEGT come from the germline V gene. CDR3 DNA sequence: TGTGCCAGCAGTACCCACAGAACTAATGAAAAACTGTTTTTT. This codes for CASSTHRTNEKLFF.

This sequence joins TRBV5-1 and TRBJ1-3; a possible D gene is TRBD1 (5 bases). The germline V gene encodes CDR1 SGHRS and CDR2 YFSETQ. The CDR3 consists of 16 residues. V lost 2 bases and J lost 0, with 12 bases in between. CDR3: CASSFTGPSSGNTIYF. CDR3 DNA: TGCGCCAGCAGCTTCACAGGCCCGAGCTCTGGAAACACCATATATTTT. Using reference TRBV5-1 and TRBJ1-3 for the parts outside the CDR3, the full variable domain is KAGVTQTPRYLIKTRGQQVTLSCSPISGHRSVSWYQQTPGQGLQFLFEYFSETQRNKGNFPGRFSGRQFSNSRSEMNVSTLELGDSALYLCASSFTGPSSGNTIYFGEGSWLTVV.

The CDR3 spells CASSSQGAVYNEQFF. In nucleotides, the CDR3 is TGTGCCAGCAGTTCACAGGGGGCGGTCTACAATGAGCAGTTCTTC. V gene TRBV28 combines with J gene TRBJ2-1; 9 bases are shared with TRBD1. V lost 4 bases and J lost 3; bases outside the gene matches: 4. Germline CDR1 reads MDHEN; CDR2 reads SYDVKM. There are 15 residues in the CDR3. The full variable domain, completed using reference TRBV28 and TRBJ2-1, is DVKVTQSSRYLVKRTGEKVFLECVQDMDHENMFWYRQDPGLGLRLIYFSYDVKMKEKGDIPEGYSVSREKKERFSLILESASTNQTSMYLCASSSQGAVYNEQFFGPGTRLTVL.

The rearrangement joins TRBV30 to TRBJ2-7; 13 positions match TRBD2. Germline loops: CDR1 GTSNPN, CDR2 SVGIG (reference sequence). CDR3 length: 16 amino acids. V lost 2 bases to trimming and J lost 4 bases; unmatched junction nucleotides: 8. The CDR3 DNA follows: TGTGCCTGGAGTCCCAGGACTAGCGGGAGTATATACGAGCAGTACTTC. It specifies CAWSPRTSGSIYEQYF.

CDR3 in amino acids: CASSFGGADTDTQYF. The CDR3 DNA reads as TGTGCCAGCAGCTTCGGAGGGGCGGACACAGATACGCAGTATTTT. V gene TRBV4-2 combines with J gene TRBJ2-3; D possibly corresponds to TRBD2 (6 bases). Germline CDR1 is LGHNA and CDR2 is YNFKEQ. The CDR3 runs 15 residues. The germline V and J ends were trimmed by 5 bases and 2 bases, with 14 bases remaining between them.

The rearrangement uses TRBV6-1 and TRBJ2-2; 9 bases fit TRBD2. V was pared by 1 base and J by 4 bases, with 7 bases of the junction left unmatched. The CDR3 is made up of 17 amino acids. Germline V gene sequence: CDR1 MNHNS, CDR2 SASEGT. CDR3 loop: CASSEVGTSRGTGELFF. The CDR3 DNA reads TGTGCCAGCAGTGAAGTGGGGACTAGCCGCGGCACCGGGGAGCTGTTTTTT.

The J gene is TRBJ1-1, the V gene TRBV6-6, with a tentative D call TRBD1 (5 bases). The ends were cut back, 5 bases at V and 5 bases at J, with 21 bases in the middle. CDR3 length equals 16 residues. Germline CDR1 is MNHNY and CDR2 is SVGAGI (reference sequence). The CDR3 DNA reads TGTGCCAGCAGTCCCACATCCGGGGCCGGGGGAACTGAAGCTTTCTTT. It is translated as CASSPTSGAGGTEAFF.

This sequence joins TRBV4-1 and TRBJ2-1; D unclear. The CDR3 runs 15 residues. The germline gives CDR1 MGHRA, CDR2 YSYEKL. V gave up 0 bases and J gave up 3 bases, with 9 bases separating them. The CDR3 region is CASSQELADYNEQFF. The CDR3, as DNA: TGCGCCAGCAGCCAAGAATTAGCAGACTACAATGAGCAGTTCTTC.

The chain employs TRBV14 and TRBJ2-5; a possible D gene is TRBD1 (5 bases). CDR1 SGHDN and CDR2 FVKESK come from the germline V gene. With 4 bases removed from V and 1 base from J, the gap between germline ends came to 16 bases. There are 16 residues in the CDR3. The CDR3 sequence: CASSPRRRQLQETQYF. CDR3 coding DNA: TGTGCCAGCAGCCCCAGGCGCAGACAGCTCCAAGAGACCCAGTACTTC.

Notes on this clone: The sample holds other DNA sequences that translate to the same CDR3. J is TRBJ1-4 and V is TRBV5-1; TRBD1 agrees at 8 bases. The CDR3 loop spans 15 amino acids. Germline CDR1 is SGHRS and CDR2 is YFSETQ. V shed 4 bases and J 4 bases; nucleotides not matched to a gene: 6. The CDR3 nucleotides are TGCGCCAGCAGCCGTGGGACAGGAGATAATGAAAAACTGTTTTTT. This sequence encodes CASSRGTGDNEKLFF.

This chain connects TRBV4-1 to TRBJ2-5; tentatively, D is TRBD2 (6 bases). The V gene's germline CDR1 is MGHRA and CDR2 YSYEKL. This CDR3 comprises 15 residues. Trimming pared 5 bases from V and 2 bases from J, leaving 15 bases between. In DNA form, the CDR3 reads TGCGCCAGCAGCGCCCGCGGGACGAATCAAGAGACCCAGTACTTC. Its translation: CASSARGTNQETQYF.

The chain recombines TRBV7-2 with TRBJ2-3; D may be TRBD2 (5 bases). V gave up 2 bases and J gave up 2 bases, with 11 bases separating them. CDR3 length equals 15 residues. Germline V gives CDR1 SGHTA, CDR2 FQGNSA. The CDR3 protein is CASSLSAVLTDTQYF. The CDR3 DNA follows: TGTGCCAGCAGCTTATCAGCGGTCCTCACAGATACGCAGTATTTT.

The rearrangement uses TRBV30 and TRBJ1-5; 7 positions match TRBD1. Germline-derived CDR1 and CDR2 are GTSNPN and SVGIG (reference sequence). Losses at the gene ends were 8 bases for V and 5 bases for J; bases not matched to a gene: 6. CDR3 size: 12 residues. The CDR3 nucleotides are TGTGCCCTCCGACAGGGAGATCAGCCCCAGCATTTT. Amino acids: CALRQGDQPQHF.

This sequence joins TRBV11-3 and TRBJ2-1; the match to TRBD1 covers 9 bases. The germline CDR1 and CDR2 sequences are SGHNT and YENEEA. The CDR3 totals 16 residues. The trim removed 5 bases at V and 7 bases at J, leaving 12 bases unmatched. CDR3 coding DNA: TGTGCCAGCAGCCGGAGGACAGGGGTAAGCCAGAATGAGCAGTTCTTC. Translating gives CASSRRTGVSQNEQFF.

This rearrangement joins TRBV2 to TRBJ2-1; TRBD2 aligns across 8 bases. V was clipped by 8 bases and J by 4 bases; unmatched bases: 13. The CDR3 extends over 16 amino acids. Per the germline V gene, CDR1 is SNHLY and CDR2 is FYNNEI. The DNA of the CDR3 is TGTGCCAGCTCCCCCCCGGGACTAGGGGGTTACAATGAGCAGTTCTTC. Its protein is CASSPPGLGGYNEQFF.

V usage is TRBV4-1 and J usage is TRBJ2-1; TRBD1 is a possible D gene (5 bases). Germline V gene data show CDR1 as MGHRA and CDR2 as YSYEKL. The CDR3 extends over 15 amino acids. The V end was cut by 0 bases, the J end by 9 bases, with 15 bases between. In nucleotides, the CDR3 is TGCGCCAGCAGCCAAGAAACAGGAATCTTGGGTGAGCAGTTCTTC. This encodes CASSQETGILGEQFF.

The chain carries TRBV7-2 and TRBJ1-5, with 7 bases matching TRBD1. Germline-derived CDR1 and CDR2 are SGHTA and FQGNSA. After removal of 5 bases from V and 1 base from J, the junction contained 2 bases not matched to a gene. This CDR3 spans 14 amino acids. CDR3 region: CASSPGGSNQPQHF. The CDR3 nucleotides read TGTGCCAGCAGCCCAGGGGGGAGCAATCAGCCCCAGCATTTT.